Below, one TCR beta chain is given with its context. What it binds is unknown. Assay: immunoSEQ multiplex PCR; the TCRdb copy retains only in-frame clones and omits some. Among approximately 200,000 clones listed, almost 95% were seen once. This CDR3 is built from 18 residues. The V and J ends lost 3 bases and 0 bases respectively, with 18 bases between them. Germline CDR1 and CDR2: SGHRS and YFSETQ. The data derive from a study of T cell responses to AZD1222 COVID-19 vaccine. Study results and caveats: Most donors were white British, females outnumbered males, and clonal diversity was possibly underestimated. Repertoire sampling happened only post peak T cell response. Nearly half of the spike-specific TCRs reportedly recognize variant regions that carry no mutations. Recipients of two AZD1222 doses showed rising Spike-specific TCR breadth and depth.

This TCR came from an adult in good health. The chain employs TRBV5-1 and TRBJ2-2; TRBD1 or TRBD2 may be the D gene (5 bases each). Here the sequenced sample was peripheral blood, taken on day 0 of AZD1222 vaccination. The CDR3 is CASSSWPRDAANTGELFF. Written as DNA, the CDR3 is TGCGCCAGCAGCTCCTGGCCACGGGACGCCGCGAACACCGGGGAGCTGTTTTTT.